This T cell receptor beta chain was retrieved from a study of regulatory T cells in long-lasting Graves disease. Time point of the sample: persistent/refractory GD, antithyroid drugs over 5 years with positive TRAb. Extracted PBMC RNA gave rise to the TCR library. This clonotype is medium-sized. What it binds is unknown. HTBI primers from iRepertoire and Arm-PCR of CDR3 regions yielded the TCR beta libraries. Methods used by the authors: Sample data revealed fewer than 70 TRBV and 14 TRBJ segments. TCRdb re-derived calls from the multiplex PCR reads in MiXCR, one entry per CDR3 protein. The V and J calls and clone size come from TCRdb's table, not from the authors' own analysis. The sample holds roughly 300,000 distinct CDR3 sequences, under 25% seen once. The CDR3 covers 14 residues. Germline V gene data show CDR1 as SGHTA and CDR2 as FQGNSA. Trimming took off 3 bases at V and 8 bases at J, with 14 bases between the two ends.

Study-level points and caveats: Thyroid tissue was not studied; only peripheral blood was. The study found TRBV28, TRBJ1-2 and TRBJ2-5 favored in persistent disease. Patients whose Graves' disease persisted exhibited lower TCR diversity than those newly diagnosed.

V gene TRBV7-2 combines with J gene TRBJ2-4; D might be TRBD2 (6 bases). The TCR sequence derives from a female donor with Graves disease. The specimen comprised peripheral blood mononuclear cells (PBMCs), sampled when the disease was refractory, from a patient treated with antithyroid drugs. The CDR3 loop reads CASSFPAGTDIQYF. In DNA, the CDR3 is TGTGCCAGCAGCTTTCCAGCGGGCACGGACATTCAGTACTTC.